The clone carrying this T cell receptor (beta chain) appeared many times. The antigen remains unidentified. These data come from a study of T cells after yellow fever vaccination. In the study overall: SMART-Seq v4 Ultra Low Input prepared the low-cell-number fractions.

V was clipped by 3 bases and J by 4 bases; unmatched bases: 8. The CDR3 sequence is 14 residues long. The germline V gene has CDR1 DFQATT and CDR2 SNEGSKA (reference sequence). The TCR cDNA carried a universal primer site and UMIs from 5'RACE template switching. TCRdb reanalysed the 5' RACE reads using MiXCR and keeps one entry per CDR3 protein. The table shows more than 110,000 distinct CDR3 sequences, with under 7% occurring only once. Study-level results: A large majority of primary-vaccination clones showed up again after the booster (roughly 95% CD4, 75% to 90% CD8).

The receptor was derived from a man aged 30-40 years who received the YFV17D yellow fever vaccine. The sequencing here drew on CD4+ T cells sorted from PBMCs, taken 10 days after the yellow fever booster vaccination. The chain employs TRBV20-1 and TRBJ2-7, with 8 bases fitting TRBD2. DNA for the CDR3: TGCAGTGCTAGTGCGTCGGGAGGGCCTTACGAGCAGTACTTC. Translating it yields CSASASGGPYEQYF.